Shown below are 9 T cell receptor beta chains from a single sample sequenced in a study of neurological immune-mediated disorders. TCRdb re-analysed the 5' RACE reads in MiXCR, keeping a single row per CDR3 protein. The data contain roughly 61,000 distinct CDR3 sequences, approximately 25% of them singletons. Time point: technical triplicate 2. Sequencing used PBMCs. These receptors came from a man aged 55 to 70 with HTLV-1-associated myelopathy (HAM/TSP).

This clonotype was detected many times. The DNA for the CDR3 is TGTGCCAGCAGCCTAACCACGGGACTAGTCACAGATACGCAGTATTTT. Translation gives CASSLTTGLVTDTQYF. The chain is built from TRBV14 and TRBJ2-3; 8 nucleotides match TRBD2. In germline, CDR1 is SGHDN, CDR2 FVKESK. With 4 bases clipped from V and 2 bases from J, the junction kept 8 bases outside the gene matches. The CDR3 sequence is 16 residues long.

This clonotype was observed at least ten times. The V call is TRBV7-8, the J call TRBJ2-1; the match to TRBD1 covers 7 bases. V lost 1 base to trimming and J lost 11 bases; unmatched junction nucleotides: 11. The germline CDR1 and CDR2 sequences are SGHVS and FQNEAQ. This CDR3 has 15 amino acids. The CDR3 loop is CASSLEGMTGFQQFF. The CDR3 bases are TGTGCCAGCAGCTTAGAGGGGATGACAGGGTTTCAGCAGTTCTTC.

This clonotype was recorded many times. The rearrangement joins TRBV5-1 to TRBJ2-7; D call uncertain. The V gene lost 4 bases and the J gene lost 0 bases, with 5 bases spanning the gap. This CDR3 has 12 amino acids. CDR1 is SGHRS, CDR2 YFSETQ, per germline. In nucleotides, the CDR3 is TGCGCCAGCAGCGGTGACTCCTACGAGCAGTACTTC. Its protein is CASSGDSYEQYF.

Many counts were recorded for this clonotype. The gene calls are TRBV19 and TRBJ1-5; D is unclear. Trimming left V 7 bases short and J 5 bases short, with 6 bases between. This CDR3 is built from 11 residues. Germline V gene lookup returns CDR1 LNHDA and CDR2 SQIVND (reference sequence). CDR3 bases: TGTGCCAGTACCTCCGATCAGCCCCAGCATTTT. This sequence encodes CASTSDQPQHF.

In its sample, this clonotype was seen a few times. The chain joins TRBV19 to TRBJ2-7; 8 nucleotides align to TRBD1. J gave up 1 base and V 5 bases, and 7 bases lay outside the gene matches. The CDR3 is 15 amino acids. Germline V gene sequence: CDR1 LNHDA, CDR2 SQIVND (reference sequence). The chain's CDR3 is CASSPSGTGSYEQYF. In nucleotides, the CDR3 is TGTGCCAGTAGTCCGTCCGGGACAGGTTCCTACGAGCAGTACTTC.

V and J are TRBV29-1 and TRBJ2-7; D is unclear. The germline gives CDR1 SQVTM, CDR2 ANQGSEA. Trimming left V 6 bases short and J 2 bases short, with 8 bases between. The CDR3 totals 11 residues. CDR3 sequence (DNA): TGCAGCGTGAGAGGTACCTACGAGCAGTACTTC. Protein sequence: CSVRGTYEQYF.

This clonotype was seen repeatedly, ten times or more. The rearrangement links TRBV7-2 to TRBJ2-1; weak D call: TRBD2 (6 bases). This CDR3 is built from 16 residues. CDR1 and CDR2 (germline): SGHTA, FQGNSA. V lost 5 bases and J lost 0, with 14 bases in between. CDR3 sequence: CASSLRHGSSYNEQFF. CDR3 nucleotide sequence: TGTGCCAGCAGCCTACGACACGGGAGCTCCTACAATGAGCAGTTCTTC.

The table lists this clonotype with a few counts. This rearrangement joins TRBV24-1 to TRBJ2-1; TRBD2 agrees at 15 bases. This CDR3 region has 16 residues. Germline lookup yields CDR1 KGHDR and CDR2 SFDVKD. V lost 4 bases, J lost 7 bases, and 4 bases stayed unmatched. The chain's CDR3 is CATSDQGLAGGNEQFF. Here the CDR3 DNA reads TGTGCCACCAGTGACCAGGGACTAGCGGGAGGTAATGAGCAGTTCTTC.

This clonotype was found many times. This chain joins TRBV20-1 and TRBJ2-1, with TRBD1 matching 7 bases. The CDR3 has 14 amino acids. V gave up 4 bases and J gave up 0 bases; unmatched junction bases: 3. Germline CDR1 DFQATT, CDR2 SNEGSKA (reference sequence). CDR3 amino acids: CSAKTGSSYNEQFF. The DNA of the CDR3 is TGCAGTGCTAAGACAGGGAGCTCCTACAATGAGCAGTTCTTC.